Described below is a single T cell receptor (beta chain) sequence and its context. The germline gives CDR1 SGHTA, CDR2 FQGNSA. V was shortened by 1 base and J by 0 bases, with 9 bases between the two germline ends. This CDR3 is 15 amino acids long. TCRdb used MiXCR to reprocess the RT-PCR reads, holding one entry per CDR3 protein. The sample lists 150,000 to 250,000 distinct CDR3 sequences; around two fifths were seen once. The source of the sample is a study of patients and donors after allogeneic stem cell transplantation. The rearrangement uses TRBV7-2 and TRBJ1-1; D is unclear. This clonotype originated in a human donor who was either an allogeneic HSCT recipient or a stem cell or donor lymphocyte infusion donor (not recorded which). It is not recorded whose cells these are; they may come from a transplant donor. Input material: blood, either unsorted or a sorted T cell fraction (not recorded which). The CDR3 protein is CASSLEWRLNTEAFF. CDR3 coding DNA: TGTGCCAGCAGCTTAGAGTGGCGGTTGAACACTGAAGCTTTCTTT. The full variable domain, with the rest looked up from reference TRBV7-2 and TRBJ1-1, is GAGVSQSPSNKVTEKGKDVELRCDPISGHTALYWYRQSLGQGLEFLIYFQGNSAPDKSGLPSDRFSAERTGGSVSTLTIQRTQQEDSAVYLCASSLEWRLNTEAFFGQGTRLTVV.